This T cell receptor (beta chain) was captured by sequencing in a study of spatial heterogeneity in lung cancer. Study in general: Raw sequencing reads included, on average, more than 8.5 appearances of each unique TCR and UMI combination.

MiXCR, applied by TCRdb to the 5' RACE reads, yields one record per CDR3 protein. This table holds about 85,000 distinct CDR3 sequences, about a fifth found once. Stated time point: sample taken at primary tumor resection. Sequencing of whole RNA from tumor, nontumor lung or frozen PBMC involved no sorting. The V end lost 3 bases, the J end lost 3 bases, and 11 bases lay between the germline ends. The CDR3 is 15 residues long. CDR1 is SNHLY and CDR2 is FYNNEI in the germline V gene. This clonotype was counted between two and nine times. The chain joins TRBV2 to TRBJ2-2; D perhaps matches TRBD1 (5 bases). The sample was PBMCs, taken at surgery. This TCR came from a male donor with early-stage non-small cell lung cancer. CDR3 sequence reads: CASSDGQGYTGELFF. CDR3 sequence (DNA): TGTGCCAGCAGTGACGGTCAGGGTTACACCGGGGAGCTGTTTTTT.